These T cell receptor beta chains were read from a single sample in a study of blood T cell repertoires in COVID-19. Only in-frame clones appear in the TCRdb table, and some are missing; sequencing was by immunoSEQ multiplex PCR. The profile covers about 150,000 clones, with approximately 85% appearing a single time and over 0.55% taken by the ten largest. The sample was peripheral blood. Every receptor here comes from a man in his fifties or sixties with COVID-19, enrolled during active disease. The CDR3 runs from the conserved cysteine through the conserved F or W. D genes are given only for firm matches. Not every row has a clone size; where given, it reads once, few, many or a size class.

d_gene: TRBD1; j_gene: TRBJ1-2; v_gene: TRBV19; abundance: -; CDR3aa: CASRKRGQLINYGYTF; CDR3nt: TGTGCCAGTAGGAAAAGGGGACAGTTAATAAACTATGGCTACACCTTC
d_gene: -; j_gene: TRBJ2-6; v_gene: TRBV19; abundance: -; CDR3aa: CASSPSGRSSGANVLTF; CDR3nt: TGTGCCAGTAGCCCCTCAGGGAGGTCATCTGGGGCCAACGTCCTGACTTTC
d_gene: TRBD1; j_gene: TRBJ2-4; v_gene: TRBV18; abundance: -; CDR3aa: CASSSQGATKNIQYF; CDR3nt: TGTGCCAGCTCATCACAGGGGGCGACCAAAAACATTCAGTACTTC
d_gene: -; j_gene: TRBJ1-3; v_gene: TRBV30; abundance: -; CDR3aa: CAWSSGGNTIYF; CDR3nt: TGTGCCTGGAGTTCGGGGGGAAACACCATATATTTT
d_gene: TRBD1; j_gene: TRBJ1-1; v_gene: TRBV16; abundance: -; CDR3aa: CASSQAIDRVNTEAFF; CDR3nt: TGTGCCAGTAGCCAAGCCATTGACAGGGTCAACACTGAAGCTTTCTTT
d_gene: -; j_gene: TRBJ1-1; v_gene: TRBV7-9; abundance: few; CDR3aa: CASSLTQGITEAFF; CDR3nt: TGTGCCAGCAGCTTGACCCAGGGGATCACTGAAGCTTTCTTT
d_gene: TRBD2; j_gene: TRBJ2-3; v_gene: TRBV4-3; abundance: -; CDR3aa: CASSQDASRASGGDTQYF; CDR3nt: TGCGCCAGCAGCCAAGACGCCTCGAGGGCTAGCGGGGGGGATACGCAGTATTTT
d_gene: -; j_gene: TRBJ1-4; v_gene: TRBV18; abundance: once; CDR3aa: CASSPSNAAPTNEKLFF; CDR3nt: TGTGCCAGCTCACCCTCGAACGCGGCCCCAACTAATGAAAAACTGTTTTTT
d_gene: -; j_gene: TRBJ1-3; v_gene: TRBV5-1; abundance: -; CDR3aa: CASSPRMGYSGNTIYF; CDR3nt: TGCGCCAGCAGCCCACGGATGGGCTACTCTGGAAACACCATATATTTT
d_gene: -; j_gene: TRBJ2-3; v_gene: TRBV11-2; abundance: -; CDR3aa: CASSLDGYTDTQYF; CDR3nt: TGTGCCAGCAGCTTAGACGGGTACACAGATACGCAGTATTTT
d_gene: -; j_gene: TRBJ2-7; v_gene: TRBV7-2; abundance: few; CDR3aa: CASSPQTGLSEQYF; CDR3nt: TGTGCCAGCAGCCCACAAACAGGATTGAGCGAGCAGTACTTC
d_gene: TRBD1; j_gene: TRBJ1-1; v_gene: TRBV28; abundance: -; CDR3aa: CASYSGTAKRREAFF; CDR3nt: TGTGCCAGCTACTCCGGGACAGCAAAAAGGAGAGAAGCTTTCTTT
d_gene: TRBD1; j_gene: TRBJ2-7; v_gene: TRBV5-1; abundance: -; CDR3aa: CASSLAGQQSSYEQYF; CDR3nt: TGCGCCAGCAGCTTGGCGGGACAGCAAAGCTCCTACGAGCAGTACTTC
d_gene: -; j_gene: TRBJ1-3; v_gene: TRBV28; abundance: -; CDR3aa: CASSSRQGHGEGNTIYF; CDR3nt: TGTGCCAGCAGTTCCCGCCAGGGGCACGGGGAGGGAAACACCATATATTTT
d_gene: -; j_gene: TRBJ2-3; v_gene: TRBV9; abundance: -; CDR3aa: CASSVGHTSTDTQYF; CDR3nt: TGTGCCAGCAGCGTAGGCCACACCAGCACAGATACGCAGTATTTT
d_gene: TRBD2; j_gene: TRBJ2-3; v_gene: TRBV28; abundance: -; CDR3aa: CASSPSGQGDTQYF; CDR3nt: TGTGCCAGCAGCCCTAGCGGGCAGGGAGATACGCAGTATTTT
d_gene: TRBD2; j_gene: TRBJ2-7; v_gene: TRBV7-2; abundance: -; CDR3aa: CASSLFGLAGNPSSYEQYF; CDR3nt: TGTGCCAGCAGCTTATTTGGACTAGCGGGTAACCCGAGCTCCTACGAGCAGTACTTC
d_gene: -; j_gene: TRBJ1-1; v_gene: TRBV5-1; abundance: -; CDR3aa: CATSPGEWGEAFF; CDR3nt: TGCGCCACCAGCCCGGGGGAATGGGGTGAAGCTTTCTTT
d_gene: TRBD1; j_gene: TRBJ1-3; v_gene: TRBV18; abundance: -; CDR3aa: CASSPPGQTSGNTIYF; CDR3nt: TGTGCCAGCTCACCACCGGGACAGACCTCTGGAAACACCATATATTTT
d_gene: -; j_gene: TRBJ2-3; v_gene: TRBV21-1; abundance: -; CDR3aa: CASSKAPAESTDTQYF; CDR3nt: TGTGCCAGCAGCAAAGCCCCGGCGGAAAGCACAGATACGCAGTATTTT
d_gene: -; j_gene: TRBJ2-3; v_gene: TRBV5-6; abundance: -; CDR3aa: CASSLAGADTQYF; CDR3nt: TGTGCCAGCAGCTTGGCAGGGGCAGATACGCAGTATTTT
d_gene: -; j_gene: TRBJ1-2; v_gene: TRBV10-3; abundance: -; CDR3aa: CAISVEMDYGYTF; CDR3nt: TGTGCCATCAGTGTTGAGATGGACTATGGCTACACCTTC
d_gene: -; j_gene: TRBJ2-1; v_gene: TRBV28; abundance: -; CDR3aa: CASSGAGTYNEQFF; CDR3nt: TGTGCCAGCTCAGGCGCAGGGACCTACAATGAGCAGTTCTTC
d_gene: TRBD1; j_gene: TRBJ1-5; v_gene: TRBV5-8; abundance: -; CDR3aa: CASSGGQGDSSNQPQHF; CDR3nt: TGTGCCAGCAGCGGCGGACAGGGCGACTCTAGCAATCAGCCCCAGCATTTT
d_gene: TRBD2; j_gene: TRBJ2-1; v_gene: TRBV29-1; abundance: once; CDR3aa: CSVETSGLAGVDEQFF; CDR3nt: TGCAGCGTTGAAACGAGCGGCCTAGCGGGAGTCGATGAGCAGTTCTTC
d_gene: TRBD2; j_gene: TRBJ2-7; v_gene: TRBV6-2/TRBV6-3; abundance: -; CDR3aa: CASSSHGLAGAGEQYF; CDR3nt: TGTGCCAGCAGTTCCCACGGACTAGCGGGAGCCGGAGAGCAGTACTTC
d_gene: -; j_gene: TRBJ1-1; v_gene: TRBV12-3/TRBV12-4; abundance: -; CDR3aa: CASGRALNTEAFF; CDR3nt: TGTGCCAGCGGCAGGGCACTGAACACTGAAGCTTTCTTT
d_gene: -; j_gene: TRBJ2-2; v_gene: TRBV7-2; abundance: -; CDR3aa: CASSLVPRGAGELFF; CDR3nt: TGTGCCAGCAGCTTAGTTCCCAGGGGAGCCGGGGAGCTGTTTTTT
d_gene: -; j_gene: TRBJ2-7; v_gene: TRBV7-9; abundance: -; CDR3aa: CASSLSIEKYEQYF; CDR3nt: TGTGCCAGCAGCTTATCGATCGAGAAATACGAGCAGTACTTC
d_gene: -; j_gene: TRBJ2-7; v_gene: TRBV27; abundance: few; CDR3aa: CASSHVQGSEQYF; CDR3nt: TGTGCCAGCAGCCACGTACAGGGATCTGAGCAGTACTTC
d_gene: -; j_gene: TRBJ1-2; v_gene: TRBV7-9; abundance: -; CDR3aa: CASSLEQSYGYTF; CDR3nt: TGTGCCAGCAGCTTAGAACAGTCCTATGGCTACACCTTC
d_gene: -; j_gene: TRBJ1-1; v_gene: TRBV29-1; abundance: -; CDR3aa: CSVDSGHPNTEAFF; CDR3nt: TGCAGCGTTGACTCGGGACACCCGAACACTGAAGCTTTCTTT
d_gene: -; j_gene: TRBJ1-5; v_gene: TRBV6-5; abundance: -; CDR3aa: CASGQISNQPQHF; CDR3nt: TGTGCCAGCGGACAGATTAGCAATCAGCCCCAGCATTTT
d_gene: -; j_gene: TRBJ1-5; v_gene: TRBV4-3; abundance: -; CDR3aa: CASSQATGNQPQHF; CDR3nt: TGCGCCAGCAGCCAAGCAACAGGCAATCAGCCCCAGCATTTT
d_gene: -; j_gene: TRBJ1-1; v_gene: TRBV6-1; abundance: -; CDR3aa: CASSEWAGLMRTEAFF; CDR3nt: TGTGCCAGCAGTGAATGGGCGGGGTTGATGAGGACTGAAGCTTTCTTT
d_gene: -; j_gene: TRBJ2-7; v_gene: TRBV7-9; abundance: -; CDR3aa: CASSSVPDWYEQYF; CDR3nt: TGTGCCAGCAGCTCGGTTCCAGACTGGTACGAGCAGTACTTC
d_gene: -; j_gene: TRBJ1-1; v_gene: TRBV5-8; abundance: once; CDR3aa: CASSAKANTEAFF; CDR3nt: TGCGCCAGCAGCGCCAAAGCTAACACTGAAGCTTTCTTT
d_gene: -; j_gene: TRBJ2-7; v_gene: TRBV6-5; abundance: -; CDR3aa: CASSPGAGEVYGQYF; CDR3nt: TGTGCCAGCAGCCCCGGGGCTGGGGAGGTTTACGGGCAGTACTTC
d_gene: -; j_gene: TRBJ1-3; v_gene: TRBV6-5; abundance: -; CDR3aa: CASSYDTGDTIYF; CDR3nt: TGTGCCAGCAGTTACGATACCGGGGACACCATATATTTT
d_gene: TRBD1; j_gene: TRBJ1-1; v_gene: TRBV18; abundance: -; CDR3aa: CASQSTGGNTEAFF; CDR3nt: TGTGCCAGCCAATCGACAGGGGGGAACACTGAAGCTTTCTTT
d_gene: TRBD2; j_gene: TRBJ2-3; v_gene: TRBV2; abundance: -; CDR3aa: CASIYSTSGTDTQYF; CDR3nt: TGTGCCAGCATTTATTCTACTAGCGGCACAGATACGCAGTATTTT
d_gene: TRBD1; j_gene: TRBJ1-1; v_gene: TRBV2; abundance: -; CDR3aa: CANPPGQGNTEAFF; CDR3nt: TGTGCCAACCCACCGGGACAGGGGAACACTGAAGCTTTCTTT
d_gene: -; j_gene: TRBJ2-7; v_gene: TRBV7-9; abundance: -; CDR3aa: CASSSIIQGGEQYF; CDR3nt: TGTGCCAGCAGCTCCATAATCCAGGGTGGCGAGCAGTACTTC
d_gene: TRBD1; j_gene: TRBJ2-1; v_gene: TRBV6-5; abundance: -; CDR3aa: CASSIPGQGIYEQFF; CDR3nt: TGTGCCAGCAGTATCCCGGGACAGGGGATCTATGAGCAGTTCTTC
d_gene: -; j_gene: TRBJ2-7; v_gene: TRBV5-1; abundance: once; CDR3aa: CASSFRTPYEQYF; CDR3nt: TGCGCCAGCAGCTTCCGGACACCCTACGAGCAGTACTTC
d_gene: -; j_gene: TRBJ2-5; v_gene: TRBV7-3; abundance: -; CDR3aa: CASSLYGVRAETQYF; CDR3nt: TGTGCCAGCAGCTTATACGGTGTCAGGGCGGAGACCCAGTACTTC
d_gene: -; j_gene: TRBJ2-5; v_gene: TRBV3-1/TRBV3-2; abundance: once; CDR3aa: CASSQFNSGETQYF; CDR3nt: TGTGCCAGCAGCCAATTCAACTCAGGGGAGACCCAGTACTTC
d_gene: -; j_gene: TRBJ2-3; v_gene: TRBV6-6; abundance: -; CDR3aa: CASRPRTGGRTDTQYF; CDR3nt: TGTGCCAGCAGACCCCGGACCGGGGGTAGGACAGATACGCAGTATTTT
d_gene: TRBD2; j_gene: TRBJ2-3; v_gene: TRBV4-3; abundance: -; CDR3aa: CASSQDRRTSGQDTQYF; CDR3nt: TGCGCCAGCAGCCAAGATAGGAGGACTAGCGGGCAAGATACGCAGTATTTT
d_gene: TRBD1; j_gene: TRBJ1-6; v_gene: TRBV3-1/TRBV3-2; abundance: once; CDR3aa: CASSHPTDRGAPLHF; CDR3nt: TGTGCCAGCAGCCATCCAACCGACAGGGGTGCACCCCTCCACTTT
d_gene: TRBD1; j_gene: TRBJ2-1; v_gene: TRBV7-3; abundance: -; CDR3aa: CASRITGTGRPSYNEQFF; CDR3nt: TGTGCCAGCAGGATAACCGGGACAGGGAGGCCTTCTTACAATGAGCAGTTCTTC